This T cell receptor beta chain was sequenced in a study of shared clonotypes between healthy human individuals. Splitting the CD4+ cells yielded a CD45RA+ naive subset and a CD45RA-negative memory subset. This CDR3 is built from 15 residues. Unmatched junction bases numbered 6, after V lost 7 bases and J lost 2 bases. Looked up from germline, CDR1 is SGDLS and CDR2 is YYNGEE. The assay was immunoSEQ multiplex PCR, and TCRdb's table has in-frame clones only and misses some. The repertoire consists of fewer than 3 million clones, with just under 95% occurring once and the leading ten covering approximately 0.4%.

What was sequenced was naive CD4+ T cells from PBMCs. Subset reported: CD45RA+ positively selected. The source is a man aged 18 to 35 in good health. Some clones in this sample may be carry-over from other donors' samples. The chain links TRBV9 to TRBJ2-1; TRBD2 agrees at 10 bases. The chain's CDR3 is CASGPSGSTYNEQFF. CDR3 in DNA: TGTGCCAGCGGACCTAGCGGGAGCACCTACAATGAGCAGTTCTTC.